This T cell receptor (beta chain) emerged from a study of CXCR3-negative and CXCR3-positive naive CD8 T cells (dated by TCRdb to about 2019). Study-wide context: In total, about 135 million TRB reads were obtained, corresponding to roughly 1.5 +/- 0.3 million reads per library. Diversity and physicochemical repertoire analyses covered some eleven donors pooled from two independent experiments. The TRBV-TRBJ cluster analysis covered naive subsets from a handful of donors and memory cells from 3 donors.

Broad study findings and their caveats: Within the same donor, TRBV-TRBJ usage looked similar between naive CXCR3-negative and CXCR3-positive cells, but memory cells had distinct patterns. Freshly isolated PBMCs were used for most assays because CXCR3 expression partially decreased after cryopreservation. Repertoire diversity was comparably high in both naive subsets but much lower in memory CD8+ T cells. Compared with CXCR3-negative naive cells, CXCR3-positive naive cells had TRB CDR3s with higher hydrophobicity (lower Kidera factor 4), lower energy, and higher strength and volume indices. Because surface CD5, which is linked to self-reactivity in mice, was comparable between the naive subsets, TCR interaction strength was also inferred from the physicochemical properties of TRB CDR3s.

CDR1 and CDR2 are drawn from the germline V gene (reference sequence): MNHEY, SMNVEV. The CDR3 numbers 11 residues from cysteine through phenylalanine. DNA for this receptor is not on file. TCRdb shows the sequencer as NextSeq 550. The Human TCR Profiling Kit (MiLaboratory) was used to prepare UMI-labeled 5' RACE TRB cDNA libraries. cDNA synthesis used the entire amount of extracted RNA, and PCR amplification then used the entire amount of cDNA produced. Libraries were prepared in parallel using an identical number of PCR cycles. Processing in the source paper ran as follows. MIGEC and MiXCR extracted about 50,000 +/- 10,000 unique UMI-labeled TRB cDNA molecules per library, requiring at least two reads per UMI. Each library averaged about 40,000 +/- 10,000 functional in-frame TRB CDR3 nucleotide clonotypes without stop codons. After downsampling to 5000 UMI-labeled TRB molecules per sample, diversity metrics, including normalized Shannon-Wiener and Chao1, were computed in VDJtools. VDJtools computed clonotype-size-weighted physicochemical properties of the central five CDR3 residues: interaction energy, strength, volume and Kidera factor 4. TCRdb reprocessed the sequencing reads and holds a single record per CDR3 protein sequence, with no DNA. What appears here as the V and J calls and clone size reflects TCRdb's work, not the paper's. This sample's listing comprises some 100,000 distinct CDR3 sequences. Of the sample, around 0.35% is held by the ten largest clones.

Each CD8+ T cell subset was flow-sorted in triplicate, and some 310,000 cells per subset were placed directly into RLT lysis buffer. Naive CD8+ T cells were defined stringently as CD45RO-CCR7+CD27+CD95- to exclude memory contaminants. Using standard density gradient centrifugation, peripheral blood mononuclear cells were isolated from buffy coats. A FACSAria III was used to flow-sort naive CXCR3-negative and CXCR3-positive CD8+ T cells. An RNeasy Mini Kit was used to extract total RNA from the sorted cells. Points on this clonotype: Its recognized antigen is unknown.

The chain couples TRBV27 to TRBJ2-3. This TCR was recovered from a human donor in good health. Some clones in this sample may be carry-over from other donors' samples. Material: naive CXCR3+ CD8+ T cells from blood. The cell subset or site label, as the study defines it: CD45RO-CCR7+CD27+CD95- naive CD8+ T cells expressing CXCR3 (TNR3+). This receptor has the CDR3 CASRYTDTQYF.